This T cell receptor beta chain was identified in a study of graft-versus-host responses after intestinal transplantation listed by TCRdb under 2021. As for the study more broadly: The transplants that recipients received were multivisceral, liver-intestinal, or isolated intestinal. Anti-thymocyte globulin induction was given to all recipients, followed by maintenance tacrolimus and steroids for two to three years. Rather than going through the commercial service, samples from three later patients were sequenced in-house on an Illumina MiSeq and processed with MiXCR. Bulk TCR-beta CDR3 sequencing was used to track graft-versus-host and host-versus-graft alloreactive T cell clones in the graft, circulation and bone marrow after intestinal transplantation. To identify alloreactive clones, pre-transplant mixed lymphocyte reaction products were sequenced and compared with unstimulated pre-transplant donor and recipient T cells. Of the approximately 25 intestinal transplant recipients enrolled in the cohort, one of whom was a retransplant, 3 patients without pretransplant specimens were excluded. A peak of at least 4% donor T cells among recipient peripheral blood mononuclear cells was the definition used for donor T cell macrochimerism.

The library was obtained by the immunoSEQ multiplex PCR assay. For most patients, genomic DNA was isolated with the Qiagen DNeasy Blood and Tissue Kit and shipped frozen to Adaptive Biotechnologies for TCR sequencing. For most patients, high-throughput TCR-beta CDR3 sequencing of genomic DNA was performed by Adaptive Biotechnologies. Per the authors' processing: Adaptive's ImmunoSEQ software supplied the TCR sequencing data for around 19 patients, while MiXCR and VDJtools were used to process a few other patients. CD4 versus CD8 sorting errors were corrected by removing sequences found in both subsets at a frequency ratio below 5:1. Because the origin of CDR3 nucleotide sequences shared between donor and recipient could not be assigned, those sequences were removed. At least 2-fold expansion over unstimulated cells and a minimum CFSE-low frequency of 0.002% (template counts) or 0.001% (read counts) were required for clones to be classified as alloreactive. Clones were considered mappable if detected in sequenced pre-transplant spleen, lymph node, or MLR CFSE-low populations of the donor or recipient. Cumulative frequency of alloreactive clones was calculated as a percentage of all sequences weighted by copy number. This is the immuneACCESS table as TCRdb keeps it, with only in-frame sequences that have V and J called. A part of the clones is gone; compared with another copy, unresolved V genes explain less than half, and the rest is unexplained. The D gene and trimming were derived from the DNA, and the V and J assignments and clone size from that table. For this sample the table gives 93,000 or so clones, of which under 95% were detected only once. In total, the top ten clones hold 0.9% to 1.5% of the sample.

In the paper's terms, the time point label means: cells obtained before transplantation from donor or recipient. CD3+CD4+ and CD3+CD8+ populations were FACS-sorted from unstimulated pre-transplant donor and recipient cells taken from spleen or lymph nodes. CDR1 MNHEY and CDR2 SVGAGI are derived from the germline V gene. Including the terminal cysteine and phenylalanine, the CDR3 comprises 15 residues. Only the CDR3 DNA is retained, 45 bases long and in frame from the first base. After removal of 2 bases from V and 4 bases from J, the junction retains 6 bases not matched to a gene. Broader findings and caveats from the paper: GvH clones turned up in recipient bone marrow, with some appearing earlier in ileal mucosa or blood, a pattern consistent with an intestinal mucosal origin. The relatively low number and heterogeneity of intestinal transplant patients limited the conclusions. High GvH to HvG T cell clonal ratios were observed in the allografts of patients with donor T cell macrochimerism. Early after transplant, peak levels of circulating GvH clones were associated with declines in HvG clones.

With regard to this clone: The antigen it binds to is not known. No much larger clonotype is one base removed from it; base qualities were not supplied.

Here the chain combines TRBV6-5 and TRBJ2-7, with 9 middle bases fitting TRBD2. This clonotype was sampled from a human donor who received an intestinal transplant. The starting material was unstimulated CD8+ T cells sorted from spleen or lymph node cells, obtained before intestinal transplant. The DNA is as follows: TGTGCCAGCAGTTACACGGGACTAGCTAAGTACGAGCAGTACTTC. It encodes CASSYTGLAKYEQYF.